This TCR beta chain was captured in a study of neurological immune-mediated disorders (dated 2019 in TCRdb). Notes on the research overall: Using UMI-based sequencing, the study compared peripheral blood TCR-beta repertoires from patients with HTLV-I-associated myelopathy (HAM/TSP), patients with multiple sclerosis, and healthy controls. The approximately 110 TCR-beta libraries included longitudinal samples, technical triplicates and paired sorted CD4+ and CD8+ T-cell subsets alongside PBMC samples. The cohort included about 70 subjects: some 14 with HAM/TSP, approximately 34 with multiple sclerosis, and roughly 20 healthy controls. Longitudinal HAM/TSP and healthy donors had 3 time-points each (3-40 month intervals).

The full study reports these points: No identical CDR3 amino acid sequences were shared among expanded clones across subjects, suggesting private TCR-beta repertoires in all groups. TCR clonal expansion was highest in HAM/TSP patients and lowest in MS patients, with MS patients falling below even healthy controls.

cDNA was synthesized by template-switch 5'RACE using a primer carrying a 10-nucleotide random unique molecular identifier by which each TCR transcript was tagged. Over 170 million TCR-beta sequences, covering 15-18 subjects, were produced in each sequencing run. The RNeasy kit was used for extraction of total RNA. Using the KAPA Real-time Library Amplification kit, TCR-beta VDJ regions were amplified with primers for the TCR constant region and the 5'RACE anchor. Sample indexes and Illumina adaptors were added in a first PCR, and a second PCR then increased library yield. After Ampure bead purification, the roughly 650 bp TCR product was size-selected on a 2% E-gel SizeSelection system. Before pooling, libraries had their quality checked on a Bioanalyzer, their concentration measured with Qubit, and their quantity determined with the Kapa Library Quantification kit. An Illumina HiSeq 2500 sequenced the libraries paired-end 2 x 150 bp. To increase sequence diversity, roughly 23-30% phiX was spiked into each library pool. The original methods were these. Quality-filtered reads were processed with the UMI-based MiGEC pipeline, and over 80% of raw TCR sequences were removed by the MiGEC pipeline during error correction. VDJ genes were aligned to IMGT germline references, and clonotypes were defined by unique CDR3 amino acid sequence plus V-J genes. Clonal expansion, Shannon diversity and CDR3 relatedness (CalcPairwiseDistances, ClusterSamples) were evaluated with VDJtools, and phylogenetic trees were built with CLCbio workbench. A clone was classed as expanded if it had 8 or more unique UMIs, a cutoff based on coefficient-of-variation modelling across technical triplicates. TCRdb passed the public sequencing reads through fastp at Q25 and MiXCR, retaining productive beta sequences. Every distinct CDR3 protein forms one entry, paired with its most common genes and DNA. The V and J calls come from TCRdb's annotation, not from the publication. Within this sample are approximately 85,000 distinct CDR3 sequences, with 13% of them counted one time only. Of the sample, approximately 5% falls within the top ten clones.

This clonotype appeared many times. Its cognate antigen has yet to be identified. Per-nucleotide qualities are absent, and no much larger clonotype sits a single base away. The sample's time point label is to be understood as: longitudinal time-point 2. Unsorted PBMC libraries were generated from 2 million PBMCs stored in RNAlater at -80 °C until RNA extraction. Peripheral blood underwent Ficoll-Hypaque density gradient centrifugation to isolate PBMCs, which were then cryopreserved in liquid nitrogen. Here V drops 4 bases and J drops 2 bases, and the junction holds 11 bases not matched to any gene. The germline V gene specifies SGHRS as CDR1 and YFSETQ as CDR2. Inclusive of the bounding cysteine and phenylalanine, the CDR3 is 16 residues long. The read is trimmed to its CDR3 DNA, 48 bases read in frame from base 1.

The sequence joins TRBV5-1 to TRBJ2-7; TRBD2 aligns with 8 central bases. The receptor was isolated from a female donor with HTLV-1-associated myelopathy (HAM/TSP). Specimen: PBMCs. CDR3 loop: CASSPEGAGGTYEQYF. The nucleotides read TGCGCCAGCAGCCCGGAGGGCGCGGGGGGTACCTACGAGCAGTACTTC.